The 8 T cell receptor beta chains reported below all come from one sample, sequenced in a study of a mutant IDH1 vaccine in newly diagnosed glioma. Time point specified: week 11, during vaccination. Every vaccination contained 300 ug of the mutant IDH1 20-mer peptide and was paired with topical imiquimod. The method was immunoSEQ multiplex PCR; TCRdb's version includes in-frame clones alone and lacks a portion of them. The sample has some 130,000 clones; around four fifths are singletons. For these receptors, no antigen is known. The sequencing here drew on PBMCs, taken from a glioma patient whose treatment included an IDH1 peptide vaccine. The receptor source for this set is a man aged 40-50 years with glioma.

The CDR3 here is CASSLVPGSNQPQHF. The DNA of the CDR3 is TGTGCCAGCAGCTTAGTCCCAGGGTCCAATCAGCCCCAGCATTTT. The V gene is TRBV7-9, the J gene TRBJ1-5; possible D gene TRBD1, 5 bases. Germline CDR1 is SEHNR and CDR2 is FQNEAQ (reference sequence). The CDR3 length is 15 residues. The V end lost 1 base, the J end lost 3 bases, and 10 bases lay between the germline ends.

CDR3 amino acids: CASQFQGFGNTIYF. The CDR3, as DNA: TGTGCCAGCCAATTCCAGGGATTCGGAAACACCATATATTTT. The chain joins TRBV25-1 to TRBJ1-3, with D perhaps matching TRBD1 (5 bases). The germline CDR1 and CDR2 sequences are MGHDK and SYGVNS. This CDR3 spans 14 amino acids. Deletions cut 8 bases from V and 4 bases from J, with 15 bases between.

The chain recombines TRBV18 with TRBJ2-1, with TRBD1 identical over 7 bases. Germline assignment: CDR1 KGHSH and CDR2 LQKENI. The V and J ends lost 6 bases and 11 bases, in that order; junction bases with no gene match: 7. There are 12 residues in the CDR3. CDR3 protein: CASSLETGQQFF. CDR3 sequence (DNA): TGTGCCAGCTCCCTCGAGACAGGGCAGCAGTTCTTC. The variable domain in full, completed from reference TRBV18 and TRBJ2-1, reads NAGVMQNPRHLVRRRGQEARLRCSPMKGHSHVYWYRQLPEEGLKFMVYLQKENIIDESGMPKERFSAEFPKEGPSILRIQQVVRGDSAAYFCASSLETGQQFFGPGTRLTVL.

CDR3 nucleotide sequence: TGTGCCAGCAGCTTAGACGGGACTCATGCCTACGAGCAGTACTTC. Translating it yields CASSLDGTHAYEQYF. V gene TRBV7-2 combines with J gene TRBJ2-7; tentative D call: TRBD2 (6 bases). V was clipped by 1 base and J by 2 bases, with 12 bases between them. The germline CDR1 and CDR2 sequences are SGHTA and FQGNSA. CDR3 length equals 15 residues.

The CDR3 DNA reads TGTGCCAGCAGCTTAGGACAGGGCGAAGGTCAGCCCCAGCATTTT. Its protein is CASSLGQGEGQPQHF. The chain joins TRBV11-2 to TRBJ1-5; TRBD1 agrees at 7 bases. J lost 6 bases, V lost 1 base, and 6 bases had no gene match. This CDR3 has 15 residues. Germline V gene data show CDR1 as SGHAT and CDR2 as FQNNGV.

The chain employs TRBV18 and TRBJ2-1; D uncertain. The CDR3 loop spans 13 amino acids. Germline V gene data show CDR1 as KGHSH and CDR2 as LQKENI. Trimming removed 0 bases from V and 6 bases from J, with 6 bases in between. The DNA of the CDR3 is TGTGCCAGCTCACCACCAGGGTTCAATGAGCAGTTCTTC. Translation: CASSPPGFNEQFF.

This chain connects TRBV6-6 to TRBJ2-3; D is ambiguous. V dropped 0 bases and J dropped 3 bases, with 7 bases sitting between them. The CDR3 sequence is 14 residues long. Germline V gives CDR1 MNHNY, CDR2 SVGAGI (reference sequence). The CDR3 is CASSYSEETDTQYF. The CDR3 DNA sequence: TGTGCCAGCAGTTACTCAGAGGAGACAGATACGCAGTATTTT.

This chain links TRBV5-1 with TRBJ1-2; 9 bases align to TRBD1. Germline V gives CDR1 SGHRS, CDR2 YFSETQ. The length of the CDR3 is 18 residues. V lost 0 bases, J lost 4 bases, and 13 bases stayed unmatched. The CDR3 bases are TGCGCCAGCAGCTTGGCCTCCGGGGACAGGGCCCTTTTCTATGGCTACACCTTC. Protein product: CASSLASGDRALFYGYTF.